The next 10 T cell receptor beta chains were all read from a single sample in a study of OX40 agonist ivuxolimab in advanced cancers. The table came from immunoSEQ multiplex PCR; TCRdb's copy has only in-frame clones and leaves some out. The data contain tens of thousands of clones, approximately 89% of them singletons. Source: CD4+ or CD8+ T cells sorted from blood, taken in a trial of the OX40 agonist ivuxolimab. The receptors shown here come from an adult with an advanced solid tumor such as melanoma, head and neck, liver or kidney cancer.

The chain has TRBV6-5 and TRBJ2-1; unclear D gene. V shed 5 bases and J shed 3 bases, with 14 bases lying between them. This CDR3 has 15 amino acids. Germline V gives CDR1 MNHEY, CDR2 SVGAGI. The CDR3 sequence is CASSRDPWDYNEQFF. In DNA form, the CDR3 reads TGTGCCAGCAGTAGAGACCCTTGGGACTACAATGAGCAGTTCTTC.

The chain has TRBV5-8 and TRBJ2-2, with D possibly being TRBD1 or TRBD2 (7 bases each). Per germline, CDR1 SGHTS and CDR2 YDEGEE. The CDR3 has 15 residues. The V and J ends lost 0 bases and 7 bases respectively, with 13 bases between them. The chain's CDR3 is CASSLETGRVGELFF. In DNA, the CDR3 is TGTGCCAGCAGCTTGGAGACAGGGAGGGTCGGGGAGCTGTTTTTT.

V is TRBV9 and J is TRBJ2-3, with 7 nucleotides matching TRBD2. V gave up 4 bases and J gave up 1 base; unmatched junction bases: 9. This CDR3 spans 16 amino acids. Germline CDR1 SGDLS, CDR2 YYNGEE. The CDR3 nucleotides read TGTGCCAGCAGCCCCTTCCTCCGGGGGGGCACAGATACGCAGTATTTT. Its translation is CASSPFLRGGTDTQYF.

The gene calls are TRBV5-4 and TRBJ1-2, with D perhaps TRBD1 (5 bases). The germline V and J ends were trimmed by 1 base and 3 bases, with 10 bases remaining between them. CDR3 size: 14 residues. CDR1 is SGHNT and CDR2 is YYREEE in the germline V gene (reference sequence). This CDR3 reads CASSLWGRDYGYTF. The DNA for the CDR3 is TGTGCCAGCAGCTTGTGGGGCAGGGACTATGGCTACACCTTC.

The CDR3 nucleotides read TGCAGCGTTTCCTCGGGGACCGGGGAGCTGTTTTTT. This gives the protein CSVSSGTGELFF. The chain is built from TRBV29-1 and TRBJ2-2, with D perhaps matching TRBD2 (5 bases). Germline values: CDR1 SQVTM, CDR2 ANQGSEA. The CDR3 has 12 amino acids. Trimming took off 5 bases at V and 5 bases at J, with 9 bases between the two ends.

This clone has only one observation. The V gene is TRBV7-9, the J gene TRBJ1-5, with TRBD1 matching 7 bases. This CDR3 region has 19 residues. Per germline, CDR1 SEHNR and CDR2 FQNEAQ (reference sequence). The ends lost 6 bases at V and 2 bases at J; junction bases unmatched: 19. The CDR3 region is CASRPLSRGGFYGNQPQHF. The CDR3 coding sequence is TGTGCCAGCAGGCCCTTAAGCAGGGGGGGTTTTTATGGCAATCAGCCCCAGCATTTT. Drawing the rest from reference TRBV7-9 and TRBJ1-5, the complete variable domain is DTGVSQNPRHKITKRGQNVTFRCDPISEHNRLYWYRQTLGQGPEFLTYFQNEAQLEKSRLLSDRFSAERPKGSFSTLEIQRTEQGDSAMYLCASRPLSRGGFYGNQPQHFGDGTRLSIL.

The DNA of the CDR3 is TGTGCCAGCAGCTTAACAGCTAGTTCTTCTGGAAACACCATATATTTT. Translated, it gives CASSLTASSSGNTIYF. The chain couples TRBV7-6 to TRBJ1-3; D gene uncertain. Deletions cut 2 bases from V and 1 base from J, with 12 bases between. Germline V gene data show CDR1 as SGHVS and CDR2 as FNYEAQ. CDR3 length: 16 amino acids.

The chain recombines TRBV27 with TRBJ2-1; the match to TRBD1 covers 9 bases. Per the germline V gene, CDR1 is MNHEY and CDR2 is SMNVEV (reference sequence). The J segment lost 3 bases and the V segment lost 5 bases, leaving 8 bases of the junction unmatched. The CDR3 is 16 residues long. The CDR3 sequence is CASSKGLGQGYNEQFF. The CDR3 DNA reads TGTGCCAGCAGTAAGGGACTGGGACAGGGCTACAATGAGCAGTTCTTC.

The CDR3 loop reads CAPSASGTGGSRTGELFF. The CDR3 DNA reads TGTGCACCTAGTGCCTCCGGGACAGGGGGCAGTAGGACCGGGGAGCTGTTTTTT. The chain employs TRBV25-1 and TRBJ2-2; 12 bases are a match to TRBD1. The CDR3 contains 18 residues. The germline gives CDR1 MGHDK, CDR2 SYGVNS.

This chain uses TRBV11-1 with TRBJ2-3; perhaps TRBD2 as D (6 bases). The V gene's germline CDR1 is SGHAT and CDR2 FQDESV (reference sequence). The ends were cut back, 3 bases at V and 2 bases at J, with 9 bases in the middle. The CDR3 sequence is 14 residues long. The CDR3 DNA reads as TGTGCCAGCAGCTTTTGGACTAACACAGATACGCAGTATTTT. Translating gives CASSFWTNTDTQYF.